The clone carrying this TCR beta chain was seen only a few times. This entry comes from a study of blood T cell repertoires in COVID-19. Study-wide context: Both acute and convalescent COVID-19 samples were obtained from the United States, Italy and Spain. T cells, B-cell-depleted T cells, or PBMCs supplied cDNA or gDNA.

Per the original data handling: Estimated nucleated cell counts came from reference gene primer amplification. Here immunoSEQ multiplex PCR was the method, and the copy in TCRdb shows in-frame clones only, minus some. From that table come the V and J calls and clone size; the DNA was used to work out D and trimming. Here the sample spans some 150,000 clones, about 80% being singletons. The CDR3 length is 15 residues. V gave up 3 bases and J gave up 3 bases, with 15 bases separating them. Germline V gene lookup returns CDR1 DFQATT and CDR2 SNEGSKA (reference sequence). The sample was peripheral blood. This TCR came from a woman in her sixties with acute or convalescent COVID-19. The rearrangement links TRBV20-1 to TRBJ1-3; D gene ambiguous. CDR3 DNA: TGCAGTGCTAGTGGCGGGGTTGGAAGTGGAAACACCATATATTTT. Translating gives CSASGGVGSGNTIYF.